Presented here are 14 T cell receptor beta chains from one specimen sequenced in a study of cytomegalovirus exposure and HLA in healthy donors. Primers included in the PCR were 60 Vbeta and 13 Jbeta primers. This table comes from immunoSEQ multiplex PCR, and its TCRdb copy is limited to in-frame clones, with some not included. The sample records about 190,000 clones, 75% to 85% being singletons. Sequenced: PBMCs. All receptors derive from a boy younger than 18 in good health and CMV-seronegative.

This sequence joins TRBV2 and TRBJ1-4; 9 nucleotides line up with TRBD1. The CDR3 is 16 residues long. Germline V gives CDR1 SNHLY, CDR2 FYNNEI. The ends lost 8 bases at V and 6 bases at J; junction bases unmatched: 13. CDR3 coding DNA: TGTGCCAGCTTTAAACGGACAGGGGAAGGGGATGAAAAACTGTTTTTT. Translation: CASFKRTGEGDEKLFF.

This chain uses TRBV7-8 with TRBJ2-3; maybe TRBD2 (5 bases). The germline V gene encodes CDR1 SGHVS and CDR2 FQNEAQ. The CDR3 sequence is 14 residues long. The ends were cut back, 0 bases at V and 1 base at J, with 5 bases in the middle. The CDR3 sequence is CASSLAEGTDTQYF. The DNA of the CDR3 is TGTGCCAGCAGCTTAGCGGAGGGCACAGATACGCAGTATTTT.

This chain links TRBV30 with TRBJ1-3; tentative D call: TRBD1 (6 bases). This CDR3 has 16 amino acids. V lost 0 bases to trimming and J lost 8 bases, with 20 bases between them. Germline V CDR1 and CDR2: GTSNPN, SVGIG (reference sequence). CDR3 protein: CAWSVQQTGRRDTIYF. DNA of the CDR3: TGTGCCTGGAGTGTTCAGCAAACAGGGCGAAGGGACACCATATATTTT.

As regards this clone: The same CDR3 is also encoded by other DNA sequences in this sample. The CDR3 sequence: CASSQPTGGTEAFF. In DNA form, the CDR3 reads TGCGCCAGCAGCCAACCTACAGGGGGCACTGAAGCTTTCTTT. V gene TRBV4-1 combines with J gene TRBJ1-1, with 8 bases identical to TRBD1. Per the germline V gene, CDR1 is MGHRA and CDR2 is YSYEKL. The CDR3 is made up of 14 amino acids. The ends lost 2 bases at V and 4 bases at J; junction bases unmatched: 3.

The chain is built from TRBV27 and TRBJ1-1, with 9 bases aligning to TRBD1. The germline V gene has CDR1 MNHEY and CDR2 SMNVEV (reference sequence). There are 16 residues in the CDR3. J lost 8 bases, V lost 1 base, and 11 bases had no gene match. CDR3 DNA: TGTGCCAGCAGTTTATACAGGGGGCCGGGGGCGTTGGAAGCTTTCTTT. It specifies CASSLYRGPGALEAFF.

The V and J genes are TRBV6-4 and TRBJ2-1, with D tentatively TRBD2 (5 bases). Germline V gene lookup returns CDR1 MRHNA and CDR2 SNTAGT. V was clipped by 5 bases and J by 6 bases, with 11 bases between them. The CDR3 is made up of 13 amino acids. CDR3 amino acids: CASSTDAGNEQFF. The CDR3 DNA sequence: TGTGCCAGCAGTACGGACGCGGGCAATGAGCAGTTCTTC.

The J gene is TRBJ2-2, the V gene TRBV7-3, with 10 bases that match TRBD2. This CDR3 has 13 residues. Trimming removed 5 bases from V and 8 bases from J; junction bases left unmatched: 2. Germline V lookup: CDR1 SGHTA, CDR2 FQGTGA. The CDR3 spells CASSLLAGGELFF. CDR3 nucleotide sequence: TGTGCCAGCAGCCTACTAGCGGGAGGGGAGCTGTTTTTT.

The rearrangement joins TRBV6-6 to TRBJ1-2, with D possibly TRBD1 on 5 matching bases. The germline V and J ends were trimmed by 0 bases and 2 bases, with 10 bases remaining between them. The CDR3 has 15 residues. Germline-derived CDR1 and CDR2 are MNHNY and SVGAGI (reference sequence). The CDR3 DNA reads TGTGCCAGCAGTTACTCGGATCCAGGGAACTATGGCTACACCTTC. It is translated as CASSYSDPGNYGYTF.

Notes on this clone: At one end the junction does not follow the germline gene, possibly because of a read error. CDR3 amino acids: CATGQGYPEAQYF. In nucleotides, the CDR3 is TGTGCCACCGGACAGGGGTACCCAGAGGCCCAGTACTTC. The chain combines TRBV19 with TRBJ2-5; 9 bases match TRBD1. The length of the CDR3 is 13 residues. CDR1 and CDR2 (germline): LNHDA, SQIVND (reference sequence).

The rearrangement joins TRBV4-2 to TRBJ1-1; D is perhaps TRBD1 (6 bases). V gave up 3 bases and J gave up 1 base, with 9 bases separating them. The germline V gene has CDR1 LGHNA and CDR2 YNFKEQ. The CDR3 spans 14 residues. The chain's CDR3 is CASSHHRENTEAFF. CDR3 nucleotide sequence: TGTGCCAGCAGCCACCACAGGGAGAACACTGAAGCTTTCTTT.

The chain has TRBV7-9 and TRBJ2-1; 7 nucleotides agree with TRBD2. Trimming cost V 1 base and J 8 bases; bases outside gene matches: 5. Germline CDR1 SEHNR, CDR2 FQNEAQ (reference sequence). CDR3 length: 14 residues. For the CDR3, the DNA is TGTGCCAGCAGCTTAGTCCCGGGGGGTGATGAGCAGTTCTTC. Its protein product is CASSLVPGGDEQFF.

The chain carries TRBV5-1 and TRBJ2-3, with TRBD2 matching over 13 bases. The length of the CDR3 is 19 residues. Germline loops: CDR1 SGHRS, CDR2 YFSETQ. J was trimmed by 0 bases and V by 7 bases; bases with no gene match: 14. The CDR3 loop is CASRPRRGLAGSSTDTQYF. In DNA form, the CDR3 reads TGCGCCAGCCGCCCACGACGGGGACTAGCGGGATCTAGCACAGATACGCAGTATTTT.

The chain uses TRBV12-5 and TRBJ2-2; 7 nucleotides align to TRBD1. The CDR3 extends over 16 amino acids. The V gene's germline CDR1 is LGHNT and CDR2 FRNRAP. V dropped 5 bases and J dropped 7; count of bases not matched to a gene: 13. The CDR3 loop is CASGPGQTTVIGELFF. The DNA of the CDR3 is TGTGCTAGTGGTCCGGGACAGACAACAGTTATCGGGGAGCTGTTTTTT.

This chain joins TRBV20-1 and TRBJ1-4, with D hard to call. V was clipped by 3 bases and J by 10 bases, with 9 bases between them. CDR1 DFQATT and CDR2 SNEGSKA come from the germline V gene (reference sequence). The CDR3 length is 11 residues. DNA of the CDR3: TGCAGTGCTAGGGCCCGGGGAAAACTGTTTTTT. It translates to CSARARGKLFF.